This T cell receptor beta chain stems from a study of CD4 T cells in relation to SARS-CoV-2 and coronaviruses. Study overall: PBMCs were cultured with antigen for nine to eleven days before TCR beta sequencing. Study findings and constraints: Each donor contributed either pre-pandemic or post-infection samples, not both.

Before the COVID-19 pandemic, during about 2010-2018, CD4+ T cells were taken from unexposed donors. The cells were cultured for approximately 10 days before CD4+ T cells were isolated. Fresh IL-2 medium replaced half the medium on days 3 and 7. The CDR3 sequence is 15 residues long. Trimming took off 1 base at V and 8 bases at J, with 13 bases between the two ends. Per germline, CDR1 SGHKS and CDR2 YYEKEE (reference sequence). As for this clone: The antigen remains undetermined.

Sequencing was performed with immunoSEQ multiplex PCR; in TCRdb, only in-frame clones are kept and a portion is missing. In the table there are about 18,000 clones, approximately 80% of which are singletons. The sequence derives from a human donor in good health. Material for sequencing was CD4+ T cells from PBMCs, cultured in vitro. The chain employs TRBV5-5 and TRBJ1-6; D uncertain. CDR3 coding DNA: TGTGCCAGCAGCTTGTTGGCCTCCCATTATTCACCCCTCCACTTT. Translated, it gives CASSLLASHYSPLHF.